Listed here are 20 T cell receptor beta chains from one sample, sequenced in a study of T cells in Graves' hyperthyroidism and ophthalmopathy. It was RNA transcripts that yielded the amplified TCR beta CDR3 regions. Using the HTBI primer set, a first-round RT-PCR was run on the TCR CDR3. Using its own MiXCR run on the multiplex PCR reads, TCRdb lists one record per CDR3 protein. The sample has hundreds of thousands of distinct CDR3 sequences, 25% seen once. The specimen was blood. The receptors originated from a man aged 50-59 years with Graves' hyperthyroidism.

The chain uses TRBV12-3 or TRBV12-4 and TRBJ1-5; D not resolved. Between the trimmed V and J ends, which lost 2 bases and 7 bases, there was a span of 9 bases. This CDR3 comprises 13 residues. CDR3 protein: CASSLRSQQPQHF. In DNA, the CDR3 is TGTGCCAGCAGTTTACGATCTCAACAGCCCCAGCATTTT.

Many counts were recorded for this clonotype. This chain joins TRBV2 and TRBJ1-5; D perhaps matches TRBD1 (5 bases). The length of the CDR3 is 17 residues. Germline CDR1 and CDR2: SNHLY and FYNNEI. V shed 6 bases and J shed 1 base, with 19 bases lying between them. CDR3 in DNA: TGTGCCAGCAGCGAAAATGCGCCGGGACTGAGCAATCAGCCCCAGCATTTT. This codes for CASSENAPGLSNQPQHF. Variable domain in full (rest from reference TRBV2 and TRBJ1-5): EPEVTQTPSHQVTQMGQEVILRCVPISNHLYFYWYRQILGQKVEFLVSFYNNEISEKSEIFDDQFSVERPDGSNFTLKIRSTKLEDSAMYFCASSENAPGLSNQPQHFGDGTRLSIL.

The V gene is TRBV7-3, the J gene TRBJ2-3; D not certain. The germline CDR1 and CDR2 sequences are SGHTA and FQGTGA. The CDR3 has 13 residues. V shed 5 bases and J shed 6 bases, with 12 bases lying between them. CDR3 coding DNA: TGTGCCAGCAGCCCCGACTCTGGGGATACGCAGTATTTT. Encoded protein: CASSPDSGDTQYF. The whole variable domain, filled in from reference TRBV7-3 and TRBJ2-3, reads GAGVSQTPSNKVTEKGKYVELRCDPISGHTALYWYRQSLGQGPEFLIYFQGTGAADDSGLPNDRFFAVRPEGSVSTLKIQRTERGDSAVYLCASSPDSGDTQYFGPGTRLTVL.

CDR3 coding DNA: TGTGCCAGCAGCCAAGATACAGGGGTATACAATGAGCAGTTCTTC. It translates to CASSQDTGVYNEQFF. The V call is TRBV4-2, the J call TRBJ2-1; 7 bases map to TRBD1. V was pared by 0 bases and J by 4 bases, with 3 bases of the junction left unmatched. Per the germline V gene, CDR1 is LGHNA and CDR2 is YNFKEQ. The CDR3 is made up of 15 amino acids.

This clonotype was observed a few times. This chain connects TRBV20-1 to TRBJ1-1, with no clear D. V was shortened by 3 bases and J by 3 bases, with 11 bases between the two germline ends. The CDR3 loop spans 13 amino acids. Germline V gene data show CDR1 as DFQATT and CDR2 as SNEGSKA (reference sequence). This CDR3 is CSARENPHTEAFF. DNA for the CDR3: TGCAGTGCTAGGGAAAACCCGCACACTGAAGCTTTCTTT.

This clonotype has at least ten counts. V gene TRBV28 combines with J gene TRBJ2-3; 9 positions match TRBD2. J lost 2 bases, V lost 2 bases, and 5 bases had no gene match. Germline assignment: CDR1 MDHEN and CDR2 SYDVKM. The CDR3 totals 16 residues. The CDR3 DNA sequence: TGTGCCAGCAGTTTACAGACTAGCGGATACACAGATACGCAGTATTTT. Amino acids: CASSLQTSGYTDTQYF.

V gene TRBV11-2 combines with J gene TRBJ2-7; unclear D gene. Looked up from germline, CDR1 is SGHAT and CDR2 is FQNNGV. V was clipped by 1 base and J by 2 bases, with 9 bases between them. This CDR3 is 14 amino acids long. The CDR3, as DNA: TGTGCCAGCAGCTTAGTACCAGTTACCTACGAGCAGTACTTC. It encodes CASSLVPVTYEQYF. The full variable domain, completed using reference TRBV11-2 and TRBJ2-7, is EAGVAQSPRYKIIEKRQSVAFWCNPISGHATLYWYQQILGQGPKLLIQFQNNGVVDDSQLPKDRFSAERLKGVDSTLKIQPAKLEDSAVYLCASSLVPVTYEQYFGPGTRLTVT.

This chain joins TRBV24-1 and TRBJ2-3; tentatively, D is TRBD1 (5 bases). Germline CDR1 and CDR2: KGHDR and SFDVKD. CDR3 length: 15 amino acids. Trimming removed 5 bases from V and 3 bases from J, with 14 bases in between. The CDR3, as DNA: TGTGCCACCAGTGGCCCCAGGGAAGGAACAGATACGCAGTATTTT. Translated, it gives CATSGPREGTDTQYF.

In this sample, this clonotype turned up a few times. This CDR3 reads CSARILAGVVEQFF. The CDR3 DNA is TGCAGTGCTAGAATCCTAGCGGGAGTCGTTGAGCAGTTCTTC. The J gene is TRBJ2-1, the V gene TRBV20-1, with TRBD2 matching 10 bases. The CDR3 length is 14 residues. The V segment lost 2 bases and the J segment 9 bases; nucleotides outside the gene matches: 7. Germline V gene data show CDR1 as DFQATT and CDR2 as SNEGSKA (reference sequence).

This chain joins TRBV30 and TRBJ2-7; 7 nucleotides line up with TRBD2. Germline CDR1 and CDR2: GTSNPN and SVGIG (reference sequence). This CDR3 has 14 amino acids. V trimming: 6 bases; J trimming: 0 bases; junction bases outside the gene matches: 8. The CDR3 region is CACRKGGISYEQYF. In DNA, the CDR3 is TGTGCCTGCAGAAAGGGAGGGATCTCCTACGAGCAGTACTTC.

This clonotype was recorded many times. The rearrangement uses TRBV12-3 or TRBV12-4 and TRBJ2-3; D tentatively fits TRBD1 or TRBD2 (5 bases each). Trimming removed 7 bases from V and 2 bases from J, with 19 bases in between. This CDR3 spans 16 amino acids. The CDR3 reads CASTSPGQGPTDTQYF. The CDR3, as DNA: TGTGCCAGCACATCCCCGGGGCAAGGACCCACAGATACGCAGTATTTT.

The chain carries TRBV7-9 and TRBJ1-5; D is possibly TRBD1 (6 bases). Trimming cost V 4 bases and J 5 bases, with 12 bases left between them. In germline, CDR1 is SEHNR, CDR2 FQNEAQ (reference sequence). The CDR3 extends over 14 amino acids. In DNA form, the CDR3 reads TGTGCCAGCAGCTCCGGGACAAACCATCAGCCCCAGCATTTT. The encoded protein is CASSSGTNHQPQHF.

The sample holds a few counts of this clonotype. This rearrangement joins TRBV2 to TRBJ2-5; D unresolved. Trimming took off 1 base at V and 3 bases at J, with 0 bases between the two ends. Germline V CDR1 and CDR2: SNHLY, FYNNEI. The CDR3 is made up of 11 amino acids. CDR3 coding DNA: TGTGCCAGCAGTGAAGAAGAGACCCAGTACTTC. Its translation: CASSEEETQYF. The full variable domain, its missing parts supplied by reference TRBV2 and TRBJ2-5, is EPEVTQTPSHQVTQMGQEVILRCVPISNHLYFYWYRQILGQKVEFLVSFYNNEISEKSEIFDDQFSVERPDGSNFTLKIRSTKLEDSAMYFCASSEEETQYFGPGTRLLVL.

The chain uses TRBV13 and TRBJ2-3; 8 bases line up with TRBD2. CDR1 and CDR2 (germline): PRHDT, FYEKMQ (reference sequence). With V trimmed by 7 bases and J by 4 bases, 16 bases remained unmatched. The CDR3 is 17 amino acids. The CDR3 DNA reads as TGTGCCAGCACCCACCGACTACTAGCGGATTCTTCAGATACGCAGTATTTT. Protein product: CASTHRLLADSSDTQYF. Complete variable domain (other parts from reference TRBV13 and TRBJ2-3): AAGVIQSPRHLIKEKRETATLKCYPIPRHDTVYWYQQGPGQDPQFLISFYEKMQSDKGSIPDRFSAQQFSDYHSELNMSSLELGDSALYFCASTHRLLADSSDTQYFGPGTRLTVL.

This clonotype was seen a single time. The J gene is TRBJ2-2, the V gene TRBV24-1, with TRBD1 matching over 7 bases. The CDR3 is made up of 14 amino acids. J gave up 2 bases and V 10 bases, and 6 bases lay outside the gene matches. The V gene's germline CDR1 is KGHDR and CDR2 SFDVKD. In DNA form, the CDR3 reads TGTGCCACGAAGCACAGGGGAAACACCGGGGAGCTGTTTTTT. Its translation is CATKHRGNTGELFF.

The rearrangement joins TRBV20-1 to TRBJ2-1; D tentatively fits TRBD1 or TRBD2 (6 bases each). V lost 1 base to trimming and J lost 0 bases, with 10 bases between them. This CDR3 has 15 residues. Germline V gives CDR1 DFQATT, CDR2 SNEGSKA (reference sequence). CDR3 sequence (DNA): TGCAGTGCTAGAGCCGGGGGCTTCTCCTACAATGAGCAGTTCTTC. This sequence encodes CSARAGGFSYNEQFF.

The genes are TRBV11-3 and TRBJ2-5; either TRBD1 or TRBD2 may fit D (6 bases each). Germline CDR1 and CDR2: SGHNT and YENEEA. This CDR3 has 16 residues. V was trimmed by 1 base and J by 2 bases, leaving 14 bases between them. As DNA, the CDR3 is TGTGCCAGCAGCTTAGGACTTCAGGGGACTCAAGAGACCCAGTACTTC. Amino acid sequence: CASSLGLQGTQETQYF. The whole variable domain, filled in from reference TRBV11-3 and TRBJ2-5, reads EAGVVQSPRYKIIEKKQPVAFWCNPISGHNTLYWYLQNLGQGPELLIRYENEEAVDDSQLPKDRFSAERLKGVDSTLKIQPAELGDSAVYLCASSLGLQGTQETQYFGPGTRLLVL.

This clonotype was counted ten times or more. The chain couples TRBV6-5 to TRBJ2-2; no firm D call. The CDR3 has 14 residues. V lost 0 bases and J lost 5, with 7 bases in between. Per germline, CDR1 MNHEY and CDR2 SVGAGI. CDR3 sequence (DNA): TGTGCCAGCAGTTACTCCAGGCGGACCGGGGAGCTGTTTTTT. Translation: CASSYSRRTGELFF.

This clonotype was detected a few times. The chain carries TRBV27 and TRBJ1-2; 7 positions agree with TRBD1. Trimming removed 3 bases from V and 8 bases from J; junction bases left unmatched: 3. The CDR3 is 12 residues long. CDR1 is MNHEY, CDR2 SMNVEV, per germline (reference sequence). CDR3 DNA sequence: TGTGCCAGCAGTTTCGACAGGGTCGGCTACACCTTC. It is translated as CASSFDRVGYTF.

This clonotype occurred a few times. The chain recombines TRBV7-3 with TRBJ2-7, with TRBD2 matching over 15 bases. The CDR3 totals 19 residues. After removal of 8 bases from V and 2 bases from J, the junction contained 16 bases not matched to a gene. From germline, CDR1 is SGHTA and CDR2 FQGTGA. The CDR3, as DNA: TGTGCCAGCTCAACCAAGGCGGGACTAGCGGGAGGTTTAACCTACGAGCAGTACTTC. Its translation is CASSTKAGLAGGLTYEQYF.